The clone carrying this TCR beta chain was observed at least ten times. CDR1 MNHEY and CDR2 SMNVEV come from the germline V gene (reference sequence). Trimming stripped 1 base from V and 5 bases from J, with 18 bases between. The CDR3 extends over 17 amino acids. The time point is: newly diagnosed GD, antithyroid drugs for less than 3 months. The TCR library was made from RNA that had been extracted from PBMCs in TRIzol. The data originate from a study of regulatory T cells in long-lasting Graves disease. TCR beta libraries were built with iRepertoire HTBI primers and Arm-PCR of CDR3 regions. TCRdb processed the multiplex PCR reads anew with MiXCR; each CDR3 protein has one entry. Found here are roughly 500,000 distinct CDR3 sequences, around 13% of them singletons; the top ten hold over 15%. The data also belong to a second study, concerning T cells in Graves' hyperthyroidism and ophthalmopathy. From that paper: These patients, aged 18 to 65, had recently diagnosed hyperthyroidism lasting under 2 months.

The source was peripheral blood mononuclear cells (PBMCs), collected at new diagnosis, from a patient treated with antithyroid drugs. The chain is built from TRBV27 and TRBJ2-1; D unclear. This sequence originates from a woman aged 50 to 60 with Graves disease. In nucleotides, the CDR3 is TGTGCCAGCAGTTTATTGGCTTTAGCTGAAATAAACAATGAGCAGTTCTTC. Its translation: CASSLLALAEINNEQFF.